Described below is a single TCR beta chain sequence and its context. As yet, its antigen is unknown. This may come from a read error, since a much larger clone is one base off. The CDR3 consists of 15 residues. Germline V gene lookup returns CDR1 SGHRS and CDR2 YFSETQ. V lost 5 bases, J lost 9 bases, and 16 bases stayed unmatched. Primed by a sample-barcoded 5' primer and a J-beta primer mix, a second PCR proceeded for 7 to 11 cycles. TCRdb re-called the 5' RACE reads through MiXCR, storing one row per CDR3 protein. The data hold about 780,000 distinct CDR3 sequences, with 46% observed a single time. This entry comes from a study of blood T cells in healthy people across ages. Study observations and caveats: Shifts in expanded clonotypes may have been confounded by donor CMV status, which was unknown. Aged donors had fewer naive CD4+ cells and lower diversity than long-lived donors.

Drawing of peripheral blood yielded 8.5 to 10 milliliters from each donor. RNA extraction gave at least 5 micrograms of total RNA per sample. The sample taken for sequencing was blood. The TCR originated in a man aged 80 or over in good health. The rearrangement links TRBV5-1 to TRBJ2-5, with TRBD1 identical over 7 bases. CDR3: CASSYRDSRSGAQYF. DNA of the CDR3: TGCGCCAGCAGTTACCGGGACAGCAGATCTGGAGCCCAGTACTTC.